The present T cell receptor beta chain was sequenced within a study of blood T cell repertoires in COVID-19. Background on the study: Samples of COVID-19 (acute and convalescent) were obtained from the United States, Italy and Spain. In each case, the material was cDNA or gDNA derived from T cells, B-cell-depleted T cells, or PBMCs.

The CDR3 spans 11 residues. Trimming took off 4 bases at V and 3 bases at J, with 5 bases between the two ends. Germline V lookup: CDR1 SGHRS, CDR2 YFSETQ. Only a few counts were recorded for this clone. Per the original methods: Estimated nucleated cell counts came from reference gene primer amplification. Profiled with immunoSEQ multiplex PCR; TCRdb holds only in-frame clones, not every one. The DNA was the basis for D and trimming; V, J and clone size are from that table. Among about 81,000 clones listed, 70% to 85% were seen once. Sequencing was performed on peripheral blood. The clonotype was recovered from a human donor in a cohort sampled during active COVID-19. The V gene is TRBV5-1, the J gene TRBJ2-7; no firm D call. The CDR3 loop reads CASSLDYEQYF. The CDR3 DNA reads TGCGCCAGCAGCCTAGACTACGAGCAGTACTTC.